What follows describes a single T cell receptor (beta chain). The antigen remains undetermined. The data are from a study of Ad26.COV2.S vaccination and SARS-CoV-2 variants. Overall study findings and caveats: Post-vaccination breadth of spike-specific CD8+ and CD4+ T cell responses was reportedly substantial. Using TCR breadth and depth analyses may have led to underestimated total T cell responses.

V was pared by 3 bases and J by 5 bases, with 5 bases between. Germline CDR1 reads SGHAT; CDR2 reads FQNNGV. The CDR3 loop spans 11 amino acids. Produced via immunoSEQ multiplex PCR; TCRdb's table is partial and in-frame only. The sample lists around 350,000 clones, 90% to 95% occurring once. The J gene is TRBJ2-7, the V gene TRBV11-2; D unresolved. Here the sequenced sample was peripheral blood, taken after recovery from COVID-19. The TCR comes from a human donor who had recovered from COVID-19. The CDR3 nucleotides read TGTGCCAGCAGCTTCCTTAACGAGCAGTACTTC. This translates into CASSFLNEQYF.